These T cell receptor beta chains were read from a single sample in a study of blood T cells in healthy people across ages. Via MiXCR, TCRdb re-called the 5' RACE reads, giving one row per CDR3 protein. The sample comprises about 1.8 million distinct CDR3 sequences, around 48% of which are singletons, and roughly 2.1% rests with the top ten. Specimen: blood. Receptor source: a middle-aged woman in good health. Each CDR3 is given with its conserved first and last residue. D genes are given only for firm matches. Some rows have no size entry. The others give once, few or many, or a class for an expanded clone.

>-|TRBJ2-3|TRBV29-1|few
CSVEGGSRGSTDTQYF
TGCAGCGTTGAAGGGGGCTCGAGAGGGAGCACAGATACGCAGTATTTT
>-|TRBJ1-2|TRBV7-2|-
CASSRPGRDYGYTF
TGTGCCAGCAGCCGCCCGGGACGGGACTATGGCTACACCTTC
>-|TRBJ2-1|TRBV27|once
CAGSLFGVRAAGTYNEQFF
TGTGCCGGCAGTTTATTTGGGGTCCGGGCAGCGGGGACATACAATGAGCAGTTCTTC
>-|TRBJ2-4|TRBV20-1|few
CSALQGLPLNIQYF
TGCAGTGCTTTACAGGGTTTGCCCTTGAACATTCAGTACTTC
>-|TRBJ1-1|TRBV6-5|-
CASRAGVLNTEAFF
TGTGCCAGCCGGGCAGGGGTCTTGAACACTGAAGCTTTCTTT
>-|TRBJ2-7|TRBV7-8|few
CASSLDPTYEQYF
TGTGCCAGCAGCTTGGACCCTACCTACGAGCAGTACTTC
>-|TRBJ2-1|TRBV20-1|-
CSARVRTPYNEQFF
TGCAGTGCTAGAGTGAGGACACCCTACAATGAGCAGTTCTTC
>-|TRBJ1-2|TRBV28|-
CASNQISFYGYTF
TGTGCCAGCAATCAGATAAGTTTCTATGGCTACACCTTC
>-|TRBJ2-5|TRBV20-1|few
CSARGKQGWETQYF
TGCAGTGCTAGAGGAAAACAGGGTTGGGAGACCCAGTACTTC
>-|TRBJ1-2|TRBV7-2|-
CASSKYRENYGYTF
TGTGCCAGCAGCAAATACAGGGAGAACTATGGCTACACCTTC
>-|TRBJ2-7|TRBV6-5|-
CASRRQNTYEQYF
TGTGCCAGCAGGAGACAGAATACCTACGAGCAGTACTTC
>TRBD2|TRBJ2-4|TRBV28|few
CASSDSPSGPKNIQYF
TGTGCCAGCAGTGATTCCCCTAGCGGGCCAAAAAACATTCAGTACTTC
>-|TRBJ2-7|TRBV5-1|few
CASSTGPPVLEQYF
TGCGCCAGCAGCACGGGACCCCCGGTACTCGAGCAGTACTTC
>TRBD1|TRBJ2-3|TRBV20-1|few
CSADRTGLPTDTQYF
TGCAGTGCGGACAGGACGGGCCTACCCACAGATACGCAGTATTTT
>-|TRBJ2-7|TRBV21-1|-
CASSKVRFAGLAGYFYEQYF
TGTGCCAGCAGCAAAGTGAGGTTTGCGGGACTAGCGGGGTATTTCTACGAGCAGTACTTC
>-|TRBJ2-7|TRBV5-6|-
CASSYQDRAQYF
TGTGCCAGCAGCTACCAAGATCGGGCCCAGTACTTC
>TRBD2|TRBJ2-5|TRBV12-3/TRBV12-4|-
CASSYESGGARSETQYF
TGTGCCAGCAGTTACGAAAGCGGGGGGGCCAGGTCGGAGACCCAGTACTTC
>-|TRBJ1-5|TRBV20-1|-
CSATSRVEQPQHF
TGCAGTGCTACATCCCGGGTTGAACAGCCCCAGCATTTT
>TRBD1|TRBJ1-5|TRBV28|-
CASSKRQGPQPQHF
TGTGCCAGCAGTAAGAGACAGGGTCCTCAGCCCCAGCATTTT
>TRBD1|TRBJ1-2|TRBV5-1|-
CASSSVRDSRVYTF
TGCGCCAGCAGCTCCGTCCGGGACAGTCGGGTCTACACCTTC
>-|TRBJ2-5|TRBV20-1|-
CSAKGRWEQYF
TGCAGTGCTAAGGGACGGTGGGAGCAGTACTTC
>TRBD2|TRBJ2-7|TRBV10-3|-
CTIGREGHEQYF
TGTACCATCGGGAGGGAGGGTCACGAGCAGTACTTC
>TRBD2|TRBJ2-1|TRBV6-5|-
CASSRPGLEASGQFF
TGTGCCAGCAGTCGGCCGGGACTAGAAGCCAGTGGGCAGTTCTTC
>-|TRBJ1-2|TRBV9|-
CASSVESDLGGYTF
TGTGCCAGCAGCGTAGAGTCCGATCTTGGCGGCTACACCTTC
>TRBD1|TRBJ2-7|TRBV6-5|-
CASSPDRAHEQYF
TGTGCCAGCAGCCCCGACAGGGCGCACGAGCAGTACTTC
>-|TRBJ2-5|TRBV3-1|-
CASSQRPILETQYF
TGTGCCAGCAGCCAACGCCCGATCCTGGAGACCCAGTACTTC
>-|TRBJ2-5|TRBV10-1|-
CASSDGAGASQETQYF
TGCGCCAGCAGTGATGGGGCGGGGGCTTCTCAAGAGACCCAGTACTTC
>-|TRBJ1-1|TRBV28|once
CASSPTGVSFF
TGTGCCAGCAGTCCAACGGGGGTATCTTTCTTT
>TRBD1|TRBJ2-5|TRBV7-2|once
CASSFSKAGGQETQYF
TGTGCCAGCAGCTTTAGTAAAGCAGGGGGCCAAGAGACCCAGTACTTC
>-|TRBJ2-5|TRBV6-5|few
CASSYSSEGKTQYF
TGTGCCAGCAGTTACTCTTCGGAGGGGAAGACCCAGTACTTC
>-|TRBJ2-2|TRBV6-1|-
CASSDETGRSAGELFF
TGTGCCAGCAGTGATGAGACAGGGAGGAGTGCCGGGGAGCTGTTTTTT
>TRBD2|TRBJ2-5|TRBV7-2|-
CAGSLNRGGRETQYF
TGTGCCGGCAGCTTAAATCGGGGGGGCCGAGAGACCCAGTACTTC
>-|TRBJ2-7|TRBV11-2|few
CASSLFRDTAYEQYF
TGTGCCAGCAGCTTGTTCCGGGACACAGCCTACGAGCAGTACTTC
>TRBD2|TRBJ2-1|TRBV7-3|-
CASSSTRHDLAGGYNEQFF
TGTGCCAGCAGCTCCACAAGACATGACCTAGCGGGGGGATACAATGAGCAGTTCTTC
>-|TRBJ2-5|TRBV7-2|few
CASSPLGGELQETQYF
TGTGCCAGCAGCCCCCTTGGCGGGGAACTCCAAGAGACCCAGTACTTC
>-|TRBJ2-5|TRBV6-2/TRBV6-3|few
CASRGWLRQETQYF
TGTGCCAGCAGGGGCTGGTTAAGGCAAGAGACCCAGTACTTC
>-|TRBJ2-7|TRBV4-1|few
CASSQEPGAYEQYF
TGCGCCAGCAGCCAAGAACCCGGGGCCTACGAGCAGTACTTC
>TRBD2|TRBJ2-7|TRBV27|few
CASRVSGGAVEQYF
TGTGCCAGCAGGGTTAGCGGGGGGGCTGTCGAGCAGTACTTC
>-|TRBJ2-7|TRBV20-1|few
CSARDFSGGRYEQYF
TGCAGTGCTAGAGATTTTTCCGGGGGCAGGTACGAGCAGTACTTC
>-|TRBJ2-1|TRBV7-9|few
CASSLGVALNEQFF
TGTGCCAGCAGCTTAGGAGTAGCGTTGAATGAGCAGTTCTTC
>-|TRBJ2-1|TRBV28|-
CASSSLLIRRDEQFF
TGTGCCAGCAGTTCCCTTTTAATCCGTAGGGACGAGCAGTTCTTC
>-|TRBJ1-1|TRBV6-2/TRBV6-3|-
CASNRDDTEAFF
TGTGCCAGCAATCGGGATGACACTGAAGCTTTCTTT
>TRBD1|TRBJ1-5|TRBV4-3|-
CASSQGDQGDQPQHF
TGCGCCAGCAGCCAAGGTGACCAGGGGGATCAGCCCCAGCATTTT
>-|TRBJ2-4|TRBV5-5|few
CASTLDMTLAKNIQYF
TGTGCCAGCACCCTGGACATGACTCTAGCCAAAAACATTCAGTACTTC
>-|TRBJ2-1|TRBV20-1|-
CSARDDGRFSYNEQFF
TGCAGTGCTAGAGATGATGGGCGGTTCTCCTACAATGAGCAGTTCTTC
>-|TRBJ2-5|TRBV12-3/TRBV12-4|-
CASSRGDSSQETQYF
TGTGCCAGCAGTAGGGGGGACAGCAGTCAAGAGACCCAGTACTTC
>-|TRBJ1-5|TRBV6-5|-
CASSYREGTEPQHF
TGTGCCAGCAGTTATCGGGAAGGCACGGAACCCCAGCATTTT
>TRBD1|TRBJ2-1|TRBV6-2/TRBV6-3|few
CASSYEGAVPYNEQFF
TGTGCCAGCAGTTACGAGGGGGCCGTACCCTACAATGAGCAGTTCTTC
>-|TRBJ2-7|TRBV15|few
CATSKTLLSSYEQYF
TGTGCCACCAGCAAGACACTCCTGAGCTCCTACGAGCAGTACTTC
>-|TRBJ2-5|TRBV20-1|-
CSARDGQTQYF
TGCAGTGCTAGAGATGGTCAGACCCAGTACTTC
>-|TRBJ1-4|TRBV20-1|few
CSARDPLDRNEKLFF
TGCAGTGCTAGAGACCCCCTAGACCGTAATGAAAAACTGTTTTTT
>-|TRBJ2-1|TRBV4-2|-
CANSQAASSYNEQFF
TGTGCCAACAGCCAAGCTGCGAGCTCCTACAATGAGCAGTTCTTC
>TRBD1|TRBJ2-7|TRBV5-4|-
CASSPNRGEQYF
TGTGCCAGCAGCCCAAACAGGGGTGAGCAGTACTTC
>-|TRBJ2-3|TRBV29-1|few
CSVTKGVTDTQYF
TGCAGCGTTACCAAGGGGGTCACAGATACGCAGTATTTT
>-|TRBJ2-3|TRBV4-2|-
CASSPGGELTDTQYF
TGTGCCAGCAGCCCGGGGGGCGAACTCACAGATACGCAGTATTTT